Sequencing of this TCR beta chain was carried out in a study of blood T cell repertoires in COVID-19. Study-wide context: The United States, Italy and Spain provided the acute and convalescent COVID-19 samples. T cells, B-cell-depleted T cells, or PBMCs supplied cDNA or gDNA.

Trimming at V came to 5 bases and at J to 5 bases, leaving 9 bases not matched to a gene. Germline V CDR1 and CDR2: SGHTA, FQGNSA. The CDR3 length is 15 residues. In the study's own analysis: Reference gene primers were amplified, and this amplification served to estimate nucleated cell counts. Clones were sequenced by immunoSEQ multiplex PCR, and TCRdb holds only the in-frame ones, with some missing. Clone size and the V and J calls come from that table; the DNA yielded D and trimming. The data contain around 70,000 clones, nearly 80% of them seen just once; the ten biggest clones take up approximately 12%.

This receptor was obtained from a human donor in a cohort sampled during active COVID-19. Material: peripheral blood. J is TRBJ1-2 and V is TRBV7-2; 9 positions agree with TRBD1. CDR3: CASSPRDRVSYGYTF. CDR3 DNA: TGTGCCAGCAGCCCCCGGGACAGGGTGTCTTATGGCTACACCTTC.